The 22 T cell receptor beta chains listed next were all sequenced from one sample in a study of blood T cell repertoires in COVID-19. The method was immunoSEQ multiplex PCR; TCRdb's version includes in-frame clones alone and lacks a portion of them. The table lists approximately 440,000 clones, 75% to 90% of them singletons, with 0.65% to 0.9% in the top ten. Sequenced material: PBMCs or T cells enriched from blood (not recorded which). The receptors here all came from a woman under 30 who had recovered from COVID-19.

On this clone: One end of the junction does not line up with germline, which may come from a read error. The rearrangement joins TRBV5-4 to TRBJ2-7; D possibly corresponds to TRBD2 (6 bases). Germline loops: CDR1 SGHNT, CDR2 YYREEE (reference sequence). This CDR3 region has 14 residues. CDR3 amino acids: CASSFIAASSEQYF. DNA for the CDR3: TGTGCCAGCAGCTTCATAGCGGCCTCCTCCGAGCAGTACTTC.

V is TRBV6-4 and J is TRBJ1-5; D not certain. V gave up 6 bases and J gave up 3 bases, with 9 bases separating them. CDR3 length: 13 amino acids. The germline gives CDR1 MRHNA, CDR2 SNTAGT. CDR3 region: CASSEEDNQPQHF. DNA of the CDR3: TGTGCCAGCAGCGAGGAGGACAATCAGCCCCAGCATTTT.

The chain carries TRBV7-8 and TRBJ2-1; 8 bases agree with TRBD2. Trimming cost V 3 bases and J 8 bases; bases outside gene matches: 3. Germline CDR1 is SGHVS and CDR2 is FQNEAQ. The CDR3 spans 13 residues. This chain's CDR3 is CASSFPGGDEQFF. CDR3 nucleotide sequence: TGTGCCAGCAGCTTCCCGGGAGGGGATGAGCAGTTCTTC.

With regard to this clone: The same CDR3 is also encoded by other DNA sequences in this sample. The CDR3 DNA reads as TGCGCCAGCAGCTTGGGGGACAGGAGTTACGAGCAGTACTTC. This translates into CASSLGDRSYEQYF. The chain employs TRBV5-1 and TRBJ2-7; 8 nucleotides match TRBD1. CDR1 is SGHRS, CDR2 YFSETQ, per germline. The junction had 3 bases not matched to a gene; V was cut back by 0 bases and J by 4 bases. The CDR3 covers 14 residues.

This sequence joins TRBV6-5 and TRBJ2-5, with TRBD2 matching 8 bases. V gave up 7 bases and J gave up 4 bases; unmatched junction bases: 11. Germline V gene data show CDR1 as MNHEY and CDR2 as SVGAGI. The CDR3 is 15 residues long. CDR3 amino acids: CASIRRGGVGETQYF. CDR3 sequence (DNA): TGTGCCAGCATTCGTCGGGGGGGGGTAGGAGAGACCCAGTACTTC.

The genes are TRBV30 and TRBJ1-3, with no clear D. There are 13 residues in the CDR3. Germline CDR1 and CDR2: GTSNPN and SVGIG (reference sequence). V was cut by 4 bases and J by 3 bases, with 10 bases left in between. CDR3 sequence: CAWNREDGNTIYF. The CDR3 DNA is TGTGCCTGGAATCGGGAGGATGGAAACACCATATATTTT.

This clone was found once. The chain has TRBV9 and TRBJ2-1; 8 bases are shared with TRBD2. The CDR3 contains 15 residues. CDR1 is SGDLS and CDR2 is YYNGEE in the germline V gene. The trim removed 0 bases at V and 8 bases at J, leaving 7 bases unmatched. CDR3 protein: CASSVEAGARDEQFF. The CDR3 nucleotides are TGTGCCAGCAGCGTAGAAGCGGGGGCCAGGGATGAGCAGTTCTTC.

This chain joins TRBV19 and TRBJ2-1; no reliable D call. The germline gives CDR1 LNHDA, CDR2 SQIVND (reference sequence). Trimming stripped 5 bases from V and 2 bases from J, with 10 bases between. The CDR3 sequence is 14 residues long. CDR3 region: CASSPVRTYNEQFF. In nucleotides, the CDR3 is TGTGCCAGTAGTCCTGTGAGGACCTACAATGAGCAGTTCTTC.

This chain connects TRBV5-5 to TRBJ2-5; the match to TRBD1 covers 7 bases. V gave up 0 bases and J gave up 7 bases; unmatched junction bases: 3. The CDR3 has 13 residues. CDR1 SGHKS and CDR2 YYEKEE come from the germline V gene (reference sequence). CDR3 in amino acids: CASSLVGGGTQYF. The DNA for the CDR3 is TGTGCCAGCAGCTTGGTAGGGGGCGGGACCCAGTACTTC.

Note on this clone: The identical CDR3 is also encoded by other nucleotide sequences in the sample. The J gene is TRBJ2-5, the V gene TRBV7-2; no definite D call. The CDR3 is 13 amino acids. Between the trimmed V and J ends, which lost 2 bases and 3 bases, there was a span of 7 bases. Germline values: CDR1 SGHTA, CDR2 FQGNSA. This CDR3 is CASSLPSEETQYF. The CDR3 bases are TGTGCCAGCAGCTTACCCAGCGAAGAGACCCAGTACTTC.

The chain links TRBV6-1 to TRBJ2-7, with 8 bases aligning to TRBD2. This CDR3 region has 16 residues. The V and J ends lost 4 bases and 0 bases, in that order; junction bases with no gene match: 8. Per the germline V gene, CDR1 is MNHNS and CDR2 is SASEGT. CDR3 region: CASSGPSGFSSYEQYF. The CDR3 region has the DNA TGTGCCAGCAGTGGGCCTAGCGGGTTTAGCTCCTACGAGCAGTACTTC.

The rearrangement uses TRBV21-1 and TRBJ2-3; the table calls TRBD1, which could not be checked here. TRBV21-1 is designated a pseudogene. CDR3 size: 18 residues. CDR3 amino acids: CASSNHCRGQALWDTQYF. DNA for the CDR3: TGTGCCAGCAGCAACCACTGCCGAGGACAGGCCCTATGGGATACGCAGTATTTT.

The CDR3 spells CASSFWGVEDTQYF. In DNA form, the CDR3 reads TGTGCCAGCAGTTTCTGGGGAGTCGAAGATACGCAGTATTTT. V and J are TRBV28 and TRBJ2-3, with a tentative D call TRBD2 (5 bases). The CDR3 runs to 14 residues. CDR1 is MDHEN, CDR2 SYDVKM, per germline. V gave up 3 bases and J gave up 5 bases, with 12 bases separating them.

This chain joins TRBV4-2 and TRBJ2-7; 8 bases match TRBD2. After removal of 0 bases from V and 2 bases from J, the junction contained 9 bases not matched to a gene. The CDR3 is 17 residues long. The germline gives CDR1 LGHNA, CDR2 YNFKEQ. CDR3 DNA sequence: TGTGCCAGCAGCCAAGAAGGCGCGGGGGGAGTCCCCTACGAGCAGTACTTC. Protein: CASSQEGAGGVPYEQYF.

The chain carries TRBV30 and TRBJ1-2, with 8 bases that match TRBD1. This CDR3 is 13 amino acids long. J lost 7 bases, V lost 5 bases, and 9 bases had no gene match. CDR1 and CDR2 from the germline V gene are GTSNPN and SVGIG (reference sequence). The CDR3 sequence is CAWALRGPGGYTF. The CDR3 DNA is TGTGCCTGGGCCCTCAGGGGGCCCGGTGGCTACACCTTC.

This clone was detected once. The chain combines TRBV9 with TRBJ2-3, with 8 nucleotides matching TRBD2. The germline gives CDR1 SGDLS, CDR2 YYNGEE. V was clipped by 2 bases and J by 3 bases; unmatched bases: 11. This CDR3 is 17 amino acids long. The CDR3 nucleotides read TGTGCCAGCAGCGTCGGCTTCGGGGGGGCAATAACAGATACGCAGTATTTT. This translates into CASSVGFGGAITDTQYF.

The rearrangement joins TRBV3-1 (or the pseudogene TRBV3-2) to TRBJ2-5; 15 bases line up with TRBD2. CDR3 length equals 16 residues. The ends lost 5 bases at V and 6 bases at J; junction bases unmatched: 7. CDR1 LGHDT and CDR2 YNNKEL come from the germline V gene (reference sequence). Here the CDR3 DNA reads TGTGCCAGCAGCTACGGACTAGCGGGGGGGCGTCAGACCCAGTACTTC. Translated, it gives CASSYGLAGGRQTQYF.

The chain couples TRBV6-1 to TRBJ1-6; D uncertain. V lost 3 bases, J lost 8 bases, and 5 bases lay in between. Germline CDR1 and CDR2: MNHNS and SASEGT. This CDR3 contains 12 residues. CDR3 nucleotide sequence: TGTGCCAGCAGTGAGCCGGATTCACCCCTCCACTTT. It is translated as CASSEPDSPLHF.

This chain joins TRBV5-6 and TRBJ1-5; perhaps TRBD1 as D (5 bases). The CDR3 sequence is 14 residues long. Deletions cut 2 bases from V and 4 bases from J, with 10 bases between. Germline V CDR1 and CDR2: SGHDT, YYEEEE. CDR3: CASSFRGGNQPQHF. In nucleotides, the CDR3 is TGTGCCAGCAGCTTTAGGGGAGGTAATCAGCCCCAGCATTTT.

This chain links TRBV14 with TRBJ1-1, with 8 nucleotides matching TRBD1. CDR3 length equals 16 residues. Trimming removed 4 bases from V and 0 bases from J; junction bases left unmatched: 7. Germline V CDR1 and CDR2: SGHDN, FVKESK. CDR3 loop: CASSPWTGRMNTEAFF. In DNA form, the CDR3 reads TGTGCCAGCAGCCCCTGGACAGGGCGGATGAACACTGAAGCTTTCTTT.

A few counts support this clone. This rearrangement joins TRBV4-2 to TRBJ1-5; D ambiguous. The CDR3 contains 15 residues. V lost 0 bases to trimming and J lost 2 bases, with 8 bases between them. Germline V CDR1 and CDR2: LGHNA, YNFKEQ. The DNA for the CDR3 is TGTGCCAGCAGCCAAGATTGGCAGGGCAATCAGCCCCAGCATTTT. Protein sequence: CASSQDWQGNQPQHF.

The chain links TRBV30 to TRBJ1-4; D call uncertain. Looked up from germline, CDR1 is GTSNPN and CDR2 is SVGIG (reference sequence). This CDR3 spans 12 amino acids. Trimming stripped 0 bases from V and 8 bases from J, with 7 bases between. The CDR3 DNA reads as TGTGCCTGGAGTGTCCAACGGGAAAAACTGTTTTTT. This gives the protein CAWSVQREKLFF.